This TCR beta chain was captured by sequencing in a study of blood T cell repertoires in COVID-19. The CDR3 is made up of 14 amino acids. Trimming at V came to 4 bases and at J to 5 bases, leaving 3 bases not matched to a gene. Germline V gene data show CDR1 as SGHNT and CDR2 as YYREEE (reference sequence). Profiled with immunoSEQ multiplex PCR; TCRdb holds only in-frame clones, not every one. The sample shows 200,000 to 250,000 clones, approximately 83% of them seen only once. The chain joins TRBV5-4 to TRBJ2-2, with 9 bases lining up with TRBD2. This clonotype originated in a woman aged 60-70 years with acute or convalescent COVID-19. The specimen sequenced was peripheral blood. The CDR3 sequence is CASSERGVTGELFF. The CDR3 nucleotides are TGTGCCAGCAGCGAGCGGGGGGTAACCGGGGAGCTGTTTTTT.